This entry describes one TCR beta chain. The CDR3 totals 16 residues. V was clipped by 5 bases and J by 6 bases; unmatched bases: 14. The germline V gene has CDR1 SGHDT and CDR2 YYEEEE. These data belong to a study of blood T cell repertoires in COVID-19. Across the study: Acute and convalescent COVID-19 samples came from the United States, Italy and Spain.

Sequencing was performed with immunoSEQ multiplex PCR; in TCRdb, only in-frame clones are kept and a portion is missing. This table holds more than 95,000 clones, about 93% found once. The origin of this receptor is a man aged 50 to 59 with COVID-19, enrolled during active disease. The sequenced material came from peripheral blood. The chain combines TRBV5-6 with TRBJ2-1; 7 bases align to TRBD2. The CDR3 here is CASSHKLAGESNEQFF. The CDR3 nucleotides are TGTGCCAGCAGTCATAAGTTGGCGGGAGAGTCCAATGAGCAGTTCTTC.